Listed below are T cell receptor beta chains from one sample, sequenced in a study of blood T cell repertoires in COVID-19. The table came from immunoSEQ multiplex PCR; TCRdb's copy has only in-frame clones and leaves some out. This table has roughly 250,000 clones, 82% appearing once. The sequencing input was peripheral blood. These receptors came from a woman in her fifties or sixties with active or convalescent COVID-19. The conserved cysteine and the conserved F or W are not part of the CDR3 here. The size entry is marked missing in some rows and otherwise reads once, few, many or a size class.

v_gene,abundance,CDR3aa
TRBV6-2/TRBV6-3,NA,ASSWDSSYGYT
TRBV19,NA,ASSIDQDPVGYT
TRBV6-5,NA,ASSQGGSSYEQY
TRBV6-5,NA,ATLPGQGADTEAF
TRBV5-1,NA,ASSYGQGTGELF
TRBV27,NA,ASSFTMPGQASGLFSEQY
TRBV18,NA,ASSLGGHLEKLF
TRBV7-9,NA,ASSLTGGMNTEAF
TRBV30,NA,AQTRLPGVQPQH
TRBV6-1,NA,ASSGWTGGAGTEAF
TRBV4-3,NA,ASSPGTAPNQPQH
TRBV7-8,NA,ASSLVTVNQPQH
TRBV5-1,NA,ASSTGQGRETQY
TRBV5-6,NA,ASSLRTGEGQPQH
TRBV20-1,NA,SASRQGAEQF
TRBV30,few,AWSVGLATDTQY
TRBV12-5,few,ASHGGGHNEQF
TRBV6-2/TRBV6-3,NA,ASSKTEGAGFFGYT
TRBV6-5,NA,ASSYHQAGAEQF
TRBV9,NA,ATSVGDRVTDTQY
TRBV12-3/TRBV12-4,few,ASSNPTVEAF
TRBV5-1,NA,ASSFGADGTEAF
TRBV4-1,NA,ASSQDPDRGRYGYT
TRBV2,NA,ASSESGGSYNYGYT
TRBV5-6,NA,ASSLTAGGTDTQY
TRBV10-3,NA,AISERGGSGYT
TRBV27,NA,ASSFLSGGTGELF
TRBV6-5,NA,ASSLLPQETQY